The 16 T cell receptor beta chains below were found in one sample sequenced in a study of T cells after posttransplantation cyclophosphamide. Clones were read by immunoSEQ multiplex PCR, and TCRdb kept only the in-frame ones, dropping some. The sample lists under 3,500 clones, around three fifths seen once, with approximately 24% in the top ten. The specimen sequenced was memory CD8+ T cells sorted from blood. Source of these receptors: a woman younger than 45 in good health and a related stem cell transplant donor.

The chain has TRBV15 and TRBJ1-4; no clear D. This CDR3 has 13 amino acids. V lost 3 bases and J lost 8, with 10 bases in between. The germline V gene encodes CDR1 LNHNV and CDR2 YYDKDF (reference sequence). The CDR3 region is CATSSYSNEKLFF. The DNA of the CDR3 is TGTGCCACCAGCAGTTACAGTAACGAAAAACTGTTTTTT.

This chain uses TRBV27 with TRBJ2-1, with a possible D match to TRBD1 (6 bases). Trimming took 5 bases from V and 9 from J, leaving 11 bases between them. This CDR3 comprises 12 residues. The V gene's germline CDR1 is MNHEY and CDR2 SMNVEV (reference sequence). CDR3 in amino acids: CASSDQGSEQFF. DNA of the CDR3: TGTGCCAGCAGTGACCAGGGGAGTGAGCAGTTCTTC.

The chain combines TRBV7-2 with TRBJ2-6, with D tentatively TRBD1 (6 bases). Germline loops: CDR1 SGHTA, CDR2 FQGNSA. This CDR3 is built from 17 residues. Between the trimmed V and J ends, which lost 5 bases and 3 bases, there was a span of 17 bases. The CDR3 sequence: CASSQGRGWSGANVLTF. The CDR3 DNA sequence: TGTGCCAGCAGCCAAGGCAGGGGATGGAGTGGGGCCAACGTCCTGACTTTC.

This chain uses TRBV7-9 with TRBJ1-1; 9 positions agree with TRBD1. The CDR3 loop spans 16 amino acids. Unmatched junction bases numbered 13, after V lost 5 bases and J lost 6 bases. Germline-derived CDR1 and CDR2 are SEHNR and FQNEAQ (reference sequence). CDR3 in DNA: TGTGCCAGCAGCCCTTCCGTGGGGACAGGGACCTCTGAAGCTTTCTTT. Residues: CASSPSVGTGTSEAFF.

In this sample, this clone turned up a few times. The CDR3 here is CASSEPSGGGEQYF. DNA of the CDR3: TGTGCCAGCAGCGAACCTAGCGGGGGGGGCGAGCAGTACTTC. This chain links TRBV7-2 with TRBJ2-7, with TRBD2 matching over 12 bases. Germline assignment: CDR1 SGHTA and CDR2 FQGNSA. The CDR3 length is 14 residues. V was pared by 5 bases and J by 6 bases, with 5 bases of the junction left unmatched.

This chain connects TRBV7-9 to TRBJ2-2; 9 bases are shared with TRBD1. Trimming removed 5 bases from V and 4 bases from J; junction bases left unmatched: 8. The CDR3 sequence is 16 residues long. Germline CDR1 SEHNR, CDR2 FQNEAQ (reference sequence). CDR3: CASSPDRGVSTGELFF. The CDR3 DNA reads as TGTGCCAGCAGCCCCGACAGGGGGGTTTCCACCGGGGAGCTGTTTTTT.

In this sample, this clone turned up once. V usage is TRBV7-6 and J usage is TRBJ2-5; 8 bases agree with TRBD2. CDR1 and CDR2 (germline): SGHVS, FNYEAQ. V gave up 2 bases and J gave up 3 bases; unmatched junction bases: 8. This CDR3 has 16 residues. The CDR3 nucleotides are TGTGCCAGCAGCTTAACGCGGGGGGCCCAGAAAGAGACCCAGTACTTC. It is translated as CASSLTRGAQKETQYF.

The chain employs TRBV6-4 and TRBJ2-1; 9 bases agree with TRBD2. Germline assignment: CDR1 MRHNA and CDR2 SNTAGT. The CDR3 covers 14 residues. J was trimmed by 6 bases and V by 3 bases; bases with no gene match: 3. The CDR3 reads CASSEAGGVNEQFF. CDR3 in DNA: TGTGCCAGCAGTGAGGCGGGGGGGGTCAATGAGCAGTTCTTC.

This chain joins TRBV5-6 and TRBJ2-1; 10 nucleotides line up with TRBD2. Trimming at V came to 3 bases and at J to 0 bases, leaving 3 bases not matched to a gene. CDR1 is SGHDT, CDR2 YYEEEE, per germline. This CDR3 contains 16 residues. The CDR3 DNA is TGTGCCAGCAGCTCTATAGCGGGAGGCTCCTACAATGAGCAGTTCTTC. This translates into CASSSIAGGSYNEQFF.

This clone was recorded a few times. This chain joins TRBV5-6 and TRBJ1-2, with 7 bases identical to TRBD1. The CDR3 totals 14 residues. Germline V gene lookup returns CDR1 SGHDT and CDR2 YYEEEE. Losses at the gene ends were 4 bases for V and 11 bases for J; bases not matched to a gene: 14. The CDR3 DNA sequence: TGTGCCAGCAGCGTGGGACAGCCGGGTAGTGGGTACACCTTC. Its protein product is CASSVGQPGSGYTF.

V and J are TRBV4-2 and TRBJ2-5, with TRBD1 identical over 9 bases. CDR1 and CDR2 (germline): LGHNA, YNFKEQ. This CDR3 contains 15 residues. V trimming: 3 bases; J trimming: 3 bases; junction bases outside the gene matches: 5. The CDR3 here is CASSHPQGAEETQYF. In DNA, the CDR3 is TGTGCCAGCAGCCATCCACAGGGGGCGGAAGAGACCCAGTACTTC.

In its sample, this clone was seen once. The rearrangement uses TRBV5-6 and TRBJ2-7; 7 bases agree with TRBD1. Germline CDR1 and CDR2: SGHDT and YYEEEE. V was clipped by 3 bases and J by 3 bases; unmatched bases: 9. The CDR3 consists of 15 residues. DNA for the CDR3: TGTGCCAGCAGCTCTCCCGGGCAGGGGGACTACGAGCAGTACTTC. Translated, it gives CASSSPGQGDYEQYF.

The chain employs TRBV6-4 and TRBJ2-1; 7 nucleotides agree with TRBD2. The V gene's germline CDR1 is MRHNA and CDR2 SNTAGT. The CDR3 has 15 residues. Losses at the gene ends were 2 bases for V and 5 bases for J; bases not matched to a gene: 6. The CDR3 protein is CASSDGDGGNNEQFF. In DNA form, the CDR3 reads TGTGCCAGCAGTGACGGTGACGGGGGGAACAATGAGCAGTTCTTC.

Note on this clone: Other nucleotide sequences from this sample produce the same CDR3. V gene TRBV6-4 combines with J gene TRBJ1-1; a weak D match, TRBD1 (5 bases). This CDR3 spans 13 amino acids. V lost 8 bases to trimming and J lost 1 base, with 11 bases between them. Per the germline V gene, CDR1 is MRHNA and CDR2 is SNTAGT. The CDR3 nucleotides are TGTGCCAGCCCAACAGGAGAGAACACTGAAGCTTTCTTT. Protein product: CASPTGENTEAFF.

The chain employs TRBV19 and TRBJ1-6, with TRBD1 identical over 7 bases. CDR1 and CDR2 (germline): LNHDA, SQIVND (reference sequence). The CDR3 is 12 amino acids. DNA of the CDR3: TGTGCGACAGGGTTAGGGTATTCACCCCTCCACTTT. Translating it yields CATGLGYSPLHF.

This chain connects TRBV7-9 to TRBJ2-2; 10 positions agree with TRBD1. CDR3 size: 16 residues. J lost 5 bases, V lost 3 bases, and 6 bases had no gene match. Germline CDR1 SEHNR, CDR2 FQNEAQ (reference sequence). The chain's CDR3 is CASSLRQGAPTGELFF. The CDR3 bases are TGTGCCAGCAGCTTGCGACAGGGGGCTCCGACCGGGGAGCTGTTTTTT. The whole variable domain, filled in from reference TRBV7-9 and TRBJ2-2, reads DTGVSQNPRHKITKRGQNVTFRCDPISEHNRLYWYRQTLGQGPEFLTYFQNEAQLEKSRLLSDRFSAERPKGSFSTLEIQRTEQGDSAMYLCASSLRQGAPTGELFFGEGSRLTVL.